The clone carrying this T cell receptor beta chain has at least ten counts. Ophthalmopathy in the patients scored at least 3 on Clinical Activity Score and at least 4 on NOSPECS grade, lasting under 3 months. Diagnoses used clinical symptoms, serum thyroxine and TRAb, thyroid ultrasound and orbital computed tomography. It was RNA transcripts that yielded the amplified TCR beta CDR3 regions. First-round RT-PCR with HTBI primers amplified the TCR CDR3 region. TCRdb reprocessed the multiplex PCR reads with MiXCR, giving one entry per CDR3 protein. The sample has hundreds of thousands of distinct CDR3 sequences, approximately 14% seen once. The data were obtained in a study of T cells in Graves' hyperthyroidism and ophthalmopathy. Trimming removed 7 bases from V and 4 bases from J; junction bases left unmatched: 12. CDR1 and CDR2 from the germline V gene are SGHAT and FQNNGV. CDR3 length: 16 residues.

The sequence was obtained from a woman aged 40 to 50 with Graves' ophthalmopathy. The chain couples TRBV11-2 to TRBJ2-1, with 8 bases aligning to TRBD2. Sequencing was performed on blood. The CDR3 sequence is CASTSGGTTRYNEQFF. The CDR3 bases are TGTGCCAGCACCTCGGGGGGGACAACTAGGTACAATGAGCAGTTCTTC.